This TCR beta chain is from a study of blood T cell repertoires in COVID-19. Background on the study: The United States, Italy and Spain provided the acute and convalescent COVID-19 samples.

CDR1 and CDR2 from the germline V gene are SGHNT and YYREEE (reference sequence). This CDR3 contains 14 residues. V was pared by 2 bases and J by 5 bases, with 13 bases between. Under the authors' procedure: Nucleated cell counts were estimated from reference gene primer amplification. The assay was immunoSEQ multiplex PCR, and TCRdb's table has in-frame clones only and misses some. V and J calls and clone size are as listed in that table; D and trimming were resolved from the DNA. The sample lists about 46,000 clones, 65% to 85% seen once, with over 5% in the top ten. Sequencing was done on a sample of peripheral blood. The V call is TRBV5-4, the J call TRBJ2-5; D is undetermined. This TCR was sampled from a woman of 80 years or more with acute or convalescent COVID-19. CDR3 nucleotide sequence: TGTGCCAGCAGCTTTCGGGTTGCCGGGGAGACCCAGTACTTC. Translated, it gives CASSFRVAGETQYF. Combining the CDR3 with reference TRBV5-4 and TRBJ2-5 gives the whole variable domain ETGVTQSPTHLIKTRGQQVTLRCSSQSGHNTVSWYQQALGQGPQFIFQYYREEENGRGNFPPRFSGLQFPNYSSELNVNALELDDSALYLCASSFRVAGETQYFGPGTRLLVL.